This T cell receptor beta chain came from a study of cytomegalovirus exposure and HLA in healthy donors (dated by TCRdb to 2017 to 2019). Regarding the research as a whole: According to a later analysis, the roughly 120 validation repertoires were produced on the same platform as the approximately 690 repertoires of the first cohort. The aim of the study was to test whether cataloging public T cell receptors could identify signatures of past pathogen exposure. A separate validation cohort of about 110 different subjects was used in addition to the roughly 720-subject first cohort. To predict cytomegalovirus infection status, the study combined high-throughput TCR immunosequencing, statistical association of individual TCRs with disease status, and machine learning. Study-level results and caveats: Most TCR sequences were seen in very few donors, while some public TCRs were found in many individuals. The study gave a list of 150 to 200 TCR beta chains associated with cytomegalovirus. According to the authors, the approach could potentially be generalized to other disease states and immunological phenotypes. Subsequent analysis determined that TCRs grouped into clusters in the first cohort also showed a tendency toward co-occurrence across the roughly 110 validation repertoires, and 85% to 95% of cluster scores exceeded 0. In vitro tests confirmed that a few of the cytomegalovirus-associated TCR beta chains recognize cytomegalovirus antigens. In both the original and validation cohorts, the classifier was reported to diagnose cytomegalovirus status with high specificity and sensitivity. All 110 or so repertoires were used to score co-occurrence in the validation cohort in a later analysis, because that analysis had no HLA typing for the cohort.

Donors formed part of the validation cohort, which comprised 120 subjects and was distinct from the first cohort of under 750 subjects. The library came from the immunoSEQ multiplex PCR assay. The original methods were these. To diagnose cytomegalovirus status from the catalog of TCR beta chain sequences, a statistical classification framework was built. TCRdb carries this immuneACCESS record with in-frame sequences only. Its versions omit some clonotypes, under half of them owing to an unresolved V gene in the studies checked, with the rest unexplained. V and J calls and clone size are copied from that table; D and trimming were computed from the DNA. Present in this sample are around 54,000 clones, around 90% of which were seen just once. Clones ranked in the top ten supply roughly 8.4% of the sample. A remark on this clone: The antigen it recognizes is unknown. An end of the junction does not agree with germline; a read error may underlie this.

Taken from the germline V gene (reference sequence), the CDR1 and CDR2 loops are SSHAT and FNYEAQ. Spanning cysteine to phenylalanine, the CDR3 consists of 14 amino acids. Only the CDR3 DNA stays, 42 bases, in frame from base 1. The sequence was collected from a woman between 18 and 29 years old in good health and CMV-seropositive. Sequencing was carried out using PBMCs. Recombination linked TRBV7-7 to TRBJ2-3; the junction holds 12 bases that match TRBD2. The DNA sequence follows: TGTGCTAGCAGCCCCGGGACTAGCGGGGATACGCAGTATTTT. This yields the protein CASSPGTSGDTQYF.